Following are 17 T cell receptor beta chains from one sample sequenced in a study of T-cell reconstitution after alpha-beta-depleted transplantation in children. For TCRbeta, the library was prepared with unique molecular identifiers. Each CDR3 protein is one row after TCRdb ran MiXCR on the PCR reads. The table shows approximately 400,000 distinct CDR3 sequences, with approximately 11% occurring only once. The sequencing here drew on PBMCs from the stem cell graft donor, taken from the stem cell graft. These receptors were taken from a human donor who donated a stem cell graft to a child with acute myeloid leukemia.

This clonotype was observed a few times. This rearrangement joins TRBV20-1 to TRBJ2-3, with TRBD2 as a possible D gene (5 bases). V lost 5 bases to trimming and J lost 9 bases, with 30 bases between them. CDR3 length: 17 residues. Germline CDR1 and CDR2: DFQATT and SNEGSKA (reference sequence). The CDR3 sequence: CSAPTSGERLLLGTQYF. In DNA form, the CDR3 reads TGCAGTGCTCCTACCTCCGGGGAGCGTCTCCTTTTGGGCACGCAGTATTTT.

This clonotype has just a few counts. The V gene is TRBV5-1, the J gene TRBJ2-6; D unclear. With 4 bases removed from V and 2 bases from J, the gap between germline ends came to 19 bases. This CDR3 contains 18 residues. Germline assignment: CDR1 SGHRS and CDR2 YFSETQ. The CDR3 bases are TGCGCCAGCAGCGAAGAGGTTTTGGGGTTGGCTGGGGCCAACGTCCTGACTTTC. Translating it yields CASSEEVLGLAGANVLTF.

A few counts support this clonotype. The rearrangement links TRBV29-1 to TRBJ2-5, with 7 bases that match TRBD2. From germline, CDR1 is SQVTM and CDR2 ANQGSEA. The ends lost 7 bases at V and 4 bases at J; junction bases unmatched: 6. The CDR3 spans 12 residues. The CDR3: CSARTSSETQYF. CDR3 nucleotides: TGCAGCGCCCGGACTAGTTCAGAGACCCAGTACTTC.

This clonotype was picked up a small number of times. The CDR3 region is CASSSGQGLYGYTF. CDR3 sequence (DNA): TGTGCCAGCAGTTCAGGGCAGGGCCTCTATGGCTACACCTTC. The J gene is TRBJ1-2, the V gene TRBV12-3 or TRBV12-4; a possible D gene is TRBD1 (5 bases). V was shortened by 4 bases and J by 4 bases, with 13 bases between the two germline ends. The CDR3 totals 14 residues.

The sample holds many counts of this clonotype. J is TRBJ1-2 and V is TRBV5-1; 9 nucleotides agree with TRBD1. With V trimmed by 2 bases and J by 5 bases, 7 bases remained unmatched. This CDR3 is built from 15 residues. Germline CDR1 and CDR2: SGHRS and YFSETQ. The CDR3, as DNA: TGCGCCAGCAGCTTCGTACAGGGGGCGGGTTATGGCTACACCTTC. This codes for CASSFVQGAGYGYTF.

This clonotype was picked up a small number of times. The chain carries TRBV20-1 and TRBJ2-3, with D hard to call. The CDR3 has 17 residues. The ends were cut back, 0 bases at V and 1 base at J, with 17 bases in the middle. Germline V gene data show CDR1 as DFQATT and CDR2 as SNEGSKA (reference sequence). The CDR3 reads CSARDLVGILGTDTQYF. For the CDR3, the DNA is TGCAGTGCTAGAGATCTGGTAGGAATCCTCGGCACAGATACGCAGTATTTT.

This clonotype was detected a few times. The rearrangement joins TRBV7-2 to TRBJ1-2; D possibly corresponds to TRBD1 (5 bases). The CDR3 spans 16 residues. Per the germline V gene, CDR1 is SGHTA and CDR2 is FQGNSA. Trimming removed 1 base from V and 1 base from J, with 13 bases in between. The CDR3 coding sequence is TGTGCCAGCAGCTTAGGGCCAGGGCTTGGTAACTATGGCTACACCTTC. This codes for CASSLGPGLGNYGYTF.

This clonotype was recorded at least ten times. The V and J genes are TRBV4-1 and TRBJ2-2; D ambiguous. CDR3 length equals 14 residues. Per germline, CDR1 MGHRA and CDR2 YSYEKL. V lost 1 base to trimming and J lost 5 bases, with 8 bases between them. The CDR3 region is CASSQVPTTGELFF. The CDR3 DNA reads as TGCGCCAGCAGCCAAGTTCCCACAACCGGGGAGCTGTTTTTT.

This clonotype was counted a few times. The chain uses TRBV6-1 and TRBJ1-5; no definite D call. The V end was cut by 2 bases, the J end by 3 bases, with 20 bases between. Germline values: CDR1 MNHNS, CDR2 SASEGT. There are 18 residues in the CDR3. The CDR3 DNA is TGTGCCAGCAGTGAAATTCTATTTGGAACGGGGAACAATCAGCCCCAGCATTTT. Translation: CASSEILFGTGNNQPQHF.

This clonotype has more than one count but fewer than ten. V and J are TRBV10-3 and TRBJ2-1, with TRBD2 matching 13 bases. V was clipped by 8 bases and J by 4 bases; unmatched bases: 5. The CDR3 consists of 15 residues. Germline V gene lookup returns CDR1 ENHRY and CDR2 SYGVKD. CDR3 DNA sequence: TGTGCCATCGGACTAGCGGGAGTTTCATACAATGAGCAGTTCTTC. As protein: CAIGLAGVSYNEQFF.

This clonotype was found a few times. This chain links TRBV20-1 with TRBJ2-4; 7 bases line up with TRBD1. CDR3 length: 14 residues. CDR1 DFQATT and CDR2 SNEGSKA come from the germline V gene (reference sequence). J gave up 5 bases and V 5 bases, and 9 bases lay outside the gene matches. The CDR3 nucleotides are TGCAGTGCTCCAACCGGGACAGCGGAAAACATTCAGTACTTC. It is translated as CSAPTGTAENIQYF.

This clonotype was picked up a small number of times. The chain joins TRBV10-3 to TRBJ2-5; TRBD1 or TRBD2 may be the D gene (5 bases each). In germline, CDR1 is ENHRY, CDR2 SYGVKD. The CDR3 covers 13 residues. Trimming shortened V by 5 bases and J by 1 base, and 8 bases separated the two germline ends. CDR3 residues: CAISRGLQETQYF. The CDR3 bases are TGTGCCATCAGTCGGGGCCTCCAAGAGACCCAGTACTTC.

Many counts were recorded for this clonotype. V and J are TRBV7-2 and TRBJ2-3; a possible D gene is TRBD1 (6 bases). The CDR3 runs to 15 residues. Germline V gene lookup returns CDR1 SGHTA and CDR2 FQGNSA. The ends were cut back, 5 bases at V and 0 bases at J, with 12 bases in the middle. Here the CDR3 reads CASSPQGFSTDTQYF. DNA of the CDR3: TGTGCCAGCAGCCCACAGGGCTTTAGCACAGATACGCAGTATTTT.

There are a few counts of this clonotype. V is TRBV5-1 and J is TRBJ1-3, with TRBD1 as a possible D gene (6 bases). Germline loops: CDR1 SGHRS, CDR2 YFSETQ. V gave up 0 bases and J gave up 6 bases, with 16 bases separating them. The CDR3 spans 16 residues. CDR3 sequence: CASSLAGTRSENTIYF. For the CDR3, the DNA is TGCGCCAGCAGCTTGGCGGGGACACGAAGCGAAAACACCATATATTTT.

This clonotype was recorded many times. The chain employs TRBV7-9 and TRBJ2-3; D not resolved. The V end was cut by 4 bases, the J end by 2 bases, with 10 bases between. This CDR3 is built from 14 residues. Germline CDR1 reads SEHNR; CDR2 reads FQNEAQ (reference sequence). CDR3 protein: CASSSIYSTDTQYF. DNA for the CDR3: TGTGCCAGCAGCTCCATTTACTCCACAGATACGCAGTATTTT.

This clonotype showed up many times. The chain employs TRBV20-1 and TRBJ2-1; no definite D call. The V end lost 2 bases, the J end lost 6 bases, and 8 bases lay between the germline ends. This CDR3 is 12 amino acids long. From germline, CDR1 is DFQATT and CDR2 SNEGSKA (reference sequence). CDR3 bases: TGCAGTGCTAGAAGGGATGTCAATGAGCAGTTCTTC. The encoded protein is CSARRDVNEQFF.

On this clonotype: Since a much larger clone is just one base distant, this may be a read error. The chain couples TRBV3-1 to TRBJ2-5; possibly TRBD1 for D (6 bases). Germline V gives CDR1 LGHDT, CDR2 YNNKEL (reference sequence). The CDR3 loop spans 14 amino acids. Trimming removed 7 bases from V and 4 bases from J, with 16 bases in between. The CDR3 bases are TGTGCCAGCATCCCACAGGGTCGAGGAGAGACCCAGTACTTC. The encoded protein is CASIPQGRGETQYF.